Listed below are T cell receptor beta chains from one sample, sequenced in a study of blood T cell repertoires in COVID-19. The data were produced by immunoSEQ multiplex PCR, yet TCRdb's version contains in-frame clones alone and is incomplete. The table shows 350,000 to 450,000 clones, with over 75% occurring only once. Sample: PBMCs or T cells enriched from blood (not recorded which). These receptor sequences come from a man aged 25-45 years who had recovered from COVID-19. The CDR3 runs from the conserved cysteine through the conserved F or W. A D gene is named only where the DNA matches it firmly. Size is omitted from some rows. Given values are once, few, many or a class for expanded clones.

>TRBV28|TRBJ2-7|TRBD1|.
TGTGCCAGCAGTGTAACAGGGACAGGGAAAACCTACGAGCAGTACTTC
CASSVTGTGKTYEQYF
>TRBV4-1|TRBJ2-1|TRBD2|.
TGCGCCAGCAGCCAAGATCTGGCGGGAGGGCATTACAATGAGCAGTTCTTC
CASSQDLAGGHYNEQFF
>TRBV3-1/TRBV3-2|TRBJ1-4|TRBD1|.
TGTGCCAGCAGCCAAGATGGACAGGGCTCGAATGAAAAACTGTTTTTT
CASSQDGQGSNEKLFF
>TRBV19|TRBJ2-1|TRBD2|.
TGTGCCAGTAGTATATCGGGCAGCGGGAAGGATGAGCAGTTCTTC
CASSISGSGKDEQFF
>TRBV7-9|TRBJ1-2|TRBD1|.
TGTGCCAGCAGCTTAGCCGGGACAGGGTCTGGCTACACCTTC
CASSLAGTGSGYTF
>TRBV6-5|TRBJ2-5|TRBD2|.
TGTGCCAGCAGTTACTCGGGACTAGGGGAGACCCAGTACTTC
CASSYSGLGETQYF
>TRBV7-7|TRBJ2-1|TRBD1|.
TGTGCTAGCAGCCCTACGGGACAGGCCTACAATGAGCAGTTCTTC
CASSPTGQAYNEQFF
>TRBV20-1|TRBJ2-7|TRBD2|.
TGCAGTGCTAGTTTTGCGGGAGGCCCCTACGAGCAGTACTTC
CSASFAGGPYEQYF
>TRBV5-3|TRBJ1-5|.|.
TGTGCCAGAAGCGCGAAGGGGTTCAATCAGCCCCAGCATTTT
CARSAKGFNQPQHF
>TRBV3-1/TRBV3-2|TRBJ1-6|TRBD1|.
TGTGCCAGCAGCAGACAGGGGAATTCACCCCTCCACTTT
CASSRQGNSPLHF
>TRBV10-3|TRBJ2-7|TRBD2|.
TGTGCCATCAGAAGCTTTGGGACTAGCGGATCCTACGAGCAGTACTTC
CAIRSFGTSGSYEQYF
>TRBV19|TRBJ2-7|.|.
TGTGCCAGTAGTATAGAACAGGGTCGGAACTACGAGCAGTACTTC
CASSIEQGRNYEQYF
>TRBV19|TRBJ1-3|.|once
TGTGCCAGTAGCGACAGCTCTGGAAACACCATATATTTT
CASSDSSGNTIYF
>TRBV28|TRBJ1-2|.|.
TGTGCCAGCAGTTTGGGCCCACGCTCTAACTATGGCTACACCTTC
CASSLGPRSNYGYTF
>TRBV18|TRBJ2-7|TRBD1|.
TGTGCCAGCTCCCCTTTTTCGGGACAGACCTACGAGCAGTACTTC
CASSPFSGQTYEQYF
>TRBV30|TRBJ1-1|.|.
TGTGCCTGGAGTCCCTCTTACACTGAAGCTTTCTTT
CAWSPSYTEAFF
>TRBV19|TRBJ1-3|TRBD1|.
TGTGCCAGTAGTGCTCCGGGACAGGGACCTGGAAACACCATATATTTT
CASSAPGQGPGNTIYF